One and the same sample provided the 29 T cell receptor beta chains below, sequenced in a study of HIV-infected patients and healthy controls. Alpha and beta constant-region primers primed reverse transcription of around 0.5 ug RNA. Using multiplexing indices, alpha and beta chain libraries were generated apart by chain-specific third strand synthesis. In TCRdb, the 5' RACE reads were re-called with MiXCR into one record per CDR3 protein. The table lists roughly 4,200 distinct CDR3 sequences, about an eighth of them singletons. Whole blood was used without fractionation, so all unsorted peripheral T cells were included. The input for sequencing was blood, taken before antiretroviral therapy. Receptor source: an adult with HIV infection.

Remarks on this clonotype: Just one base apart from a much larger clone, this may be a read error. This CDR3 is missing its conserved last phenylalanine or tryptophan, likely due to a read error. The rearrangement uses TRBV20-1 and TRBJ2-5; 7 nucleotides agree with TRBD2. After removal of 3 bases from V and 1 base from J, the junction contained 5 bases not matched to a gene. Looked up from germline, CDR1 is DFQATT and CDR2 is SNEGSKA (reference sequence). The CDR3 consists of 14 residues. CDR3 residues: CSARVSGLQETQYL. The CDR3 DNA is TGCAGTGCTAGGGTTAGCGGGCTCCAAGAGACCCAGTACTTA.

In the case of this clonotype: Since no conserved phenylalanine or tryptophan closes the CDR3, a read error is the likely cause. The chain recombines TRBV7-3 with TRBJ2-5; D unclear. This CDR3 region has 13 residues. The V and J ends lost 5 bases and 1 base respectively, with 8 bases between them. Germline V CDR1 and CDR2: SGHTA, FQGTGA. The CDR3, as DNA: TGTGCCAGCAGCGCCTCATCCCAAGAGACCCAGTACTTA. Its protein is CASSASSQETQYL.

By share, this clonotype ranks as medium-sized (0.01 to 0.1%). V and J are TRBV7-9 and TRBJ2-5; 10 nucleotides line up with TRBD1. Germline lookup yields CDR1 SEHNR and CDR2 FQNEAQ (reference sequence). The trim removed 3 bases at V and 2 bases at J, leaving 9 bases unmatched. This CDR3 region has 17 residues. CDR3 DNA sequence: TGTGCCAGCAGCTTTAGACAGGGGGCTCTTTCTCAAGAGACCCAGTACTTC. Translating it yields CASSFRQGALSQETQYF.

This clonotype ranks as medium-sized. The V call is TRBV7-2, the J call TRBJ1-1; D gene unclear. Germline V CDR1 and CDR2: SGHTA, FQGNSA. This CDR3 is built from 12 residues. V lost 3 bases, J lost 6 bases, and 8 bases lay in between. CDR3: CASSLRSPEAFF. The CDR3 nucleotides are TGTGCCAGCAGCTTGCGCTCCCCTGAAGCTTTCTTT.

By frequency in the sample, this clonotype is medium-sized. The rearrangement joins TRBV9 to TRBJ2-4, with D unresolved. Germline CDR1 SGDLS, CDR2 YYNGEE. The V gene lost 0 bases and the J gene lost 8 bases, with 9 bases spanning the gap. The CDR3 consists of 13 residues. The CDR3 coding sequence is TGTGCCAGCAGCGTAGACAATGTTGACATTCAGTACTTC. Its translation: CASSVDNVDIQYF.

At least ten counts were recorded for this clonotype. The genes are TRBV7-2 and TRBJ2-1, with D tentatively TRBD2 (5 bases). The CDR3 is 13 residues long. CDR1 and CDR2 from the germline V gene are SGHTA and FQGNSA. Trimming took 0 bases from V and 16 from J, leaving 16 bases between them. The CDR3: CASSLAGGRYEFF. CDR3 nucleotides: TGTGCCAGCAGCTTAGCGGGCGGGCGGTACGAATTCTTC.

This clonotype was detected many times. This rearrangement joins TRBV15 to TRBJ2-2; no clear D. The V gene lost 1 base and the J gene lost 0 bases, with 6 bases spanning the gap. The germline gives CDR1 LNHNV, CDR2 YYDKDF (reference sequence). The CDR3 is 15 residues long. The CDR3 loop is CATSRVGSNTGELFF. CDR3 bases: TGTGCCACCAGCAGAGTGGGATCGAACACCGGGGAGCTGTTTTTT.

To note about this clonotype: Germline and junction disagree at one end, which may indicate a read error. The V gene is TRBV12-3 or TRBV12-4, the J gene TRBJ1-2; D is unresolved. There are 12 residues in the CDR3. The CDR3 nucleotides read TGTACCAGCAGTTTAGAAGGCAATGGCTACACCTTC. Amino acids: CTSSLEGNGYTF.

This clonotype was detected only a few times. Since a much larger clone is just one base distant, this may be a read error. V is TRBV6-1 and J is TRBJ2-1; possibly TRBD1 for D (5 bases). The germline V gene encodes CDR1 MNHNS and CDR2 SASEGT. This CDR3 has 12 residues. This CDR3 is CSSISGYNEQFF. CDR3 DNA sequence: TGTTCCAGCATTTCAGGGTACAATGAGCAGTTCTTC.

This clonotype is judged medium-sized (0.01 to 0.1%). CDR3 DNA: TGTGCCAGCAGTGTGGGGACGGACTATGGCTACACCTTC. Its protein product is CASSVGTDYGYTF. The chain is built from TRBV2 and TRBJ1-2, with D maybe TRBD1 (5 bases). CDR1 is SNHLY, CDR2 FYNNEI, per germline. The CDR3 sequence is 13 residues long. V lost 4 bases and J lost 3, with 9 bases in between.

There are many counts of this clonotype. V is TRBV11-3 and J is TRBJ1-5, with 7 bases fitting TRBD1. The junction had 5 bases not matched to a gene; V was cut back by 9 bases and J by 0 bases. The germline gives CDR1 SGHNT, CDR2 YENEEA. The CDR3 sequence is 14 residues long. CDR3 in DNA: TGTGCCAGGCACGACAGGGATAGCAATCAGCCCCAGCATTTT. This encodes CARHDRDSNQPQHF. The full variable domain, completed using reference TRBV11-3 and TRBJ1-5, is EAGVVQSPRYKIIEKKQPVAFWCNPISGHNTLYWYLQNLGQGPELLIRYENEEAVDDSQLPKDRFSAERLKGVDSTLKIQPAELGDSAVYLCARHDRDSNQPQHFGDGTRLSIL.

This clonotype was detected many times. The chain links TRBV29-1 to TRBJ2-1, with 11 bases lining up with TRBD1. The CDR3 spans 16 residues. Trimming took 5 bases from V and 4 from J; bases not matched to a gene: 10. Germline CDR1 SQVTM, CDR2 ANQGSEA. The CDR3 DNA is TGCAGCGTTATACCCACCGGGACAGGGGGTTACAATGAGCAGTTCTTC. The encoded protein is CSVIPTGTGGYNEQFF.

By proportion, this clonotype is medium-sized. The chain's CDR3 is CAISGVPGQGATEAFF. CDR3 coding DNA: TGTGCCATCAGTGGTGTCCCGGGACAGGGGGCAACTGAAGCTTTCTTT. V is TRBV10-3 and J is TRBJ1-1, with 12 positions matching TRBD1. Germline V lookup: CDR1 ENHRY, CDR2 SYGVKD. The CDR3 is made up of 16 amino acids. After removal of 4 bases from V and 5 bases from J, the junction contained 8 bases not matched to a gene.

By share, this clonotype ranks as medium-sized (0.01 to 0.1%). The rearrangement links TRBV4-3 to TRBJ1-1, with no clear D. Trimming removed 0 bases from V and 7 bases from J, with 12 bases in between. The CDR3 extends over 14 amino acids. Germline V gives CDR1 LGHNA, CDR2 YSLEER. CDR3 in DNA: TGCGCCAGCAGCCAAGATTGGTTCCGGAATGAAGCTTTCTTT. Protein product: CASSQDWFRNEAFF.

Comment on this clonotype: A read error may be the cause here, since a much bigger clone is one base away. Written as DNA, the CDR3 is TGTGCCAGCAGCCTACAGGGTGCCGCTGAAGATTTCTTT. Amino acid sequence: CASSLQGAAEDFF. This sequence joins TRBV11-1 and TRBJ1-1, with D tentatively TRBD1 (6 bases). CDR1 is SGHAT and CDR2 is FQDESV in the germline V gene (reference sequence). The CDR3 sequence is 13 residues long.

Judged by abundance, this clonotype is medium-sized. The V call is TRBV11-2, the J call TRBJ2-1, with D perhaps TRBD1 (6 bases). V gave up 5 bases and J gave up 6 bases, with 11 bases separating them. In germline, CDR1 is SGHAT, CDR2 FQNNGV. The CDR3 runs 13 residues. In nucleotides, the CDR3 is TGTGCCAGCAGCCCAAGAGGGGGCAATGAGCAGTTCTTC. Amino acids: CASSPRGGNEQFF.

This clonotype is classed as large. The V and J genes are TRBV11-2 and TRBJ2-5; D may be TRBD1 or TRBD2 (5 bases each). The CDR3 spans 14 residues. Germline CDR1 is SGHAT and CDR2 is FQNNGV. With 5 bases removed from V and 5 bases from J, the gap between germline ends came to 15 bases. CDR3 bases: TGTGCCAGCAGCCCCCAGACCGGGGACGAGACCCAGTACTTC. Amino acid sequence: CASSPQTGDETQYF.

By sample share, this clonotype is medium-sized. The genes are TRBV29-1 and TRBJ2-2; D possibly corresponds to TRBD2 (5 bases). Germline V CDR1 and CDR2: SQVTM, ANQGSEA. There are 14 residues in the CDR3. The V gene lost 4 bases and the J gene lost 0 bases, with 9 bases spanning the gap. The CDR3 is CSVGGPSNTGELFF. CDR3 DNA sequence: TGCAGCGTTGGAGGGCCATCGAACACCGGGGAGCTGTTTTTT.

This clonotype was picked up many times. The rearrangement uses TRBV6-2 or TRBV6-3 and TRBJ1-5; 7 nucleotides match TRBD1. Germline V lookup: CDR1 MNHEY, CDR2 SVGEGT. The CDR3 is made up of 13 amino acids. With 7 bases clipped from V and 1 base from J, the junction kept 1 base outside the gene matches. CDR3 protein: CASMGQSNQPQHF. In DNA, the CDR3 is TGTGCCAGCATGGGACAGAGCAATCAGCCCCAGCATTTT.

In its sample, this clonotype ranks as large. This chain links TRBV7-9 with TRBJ2-5; TRBD1 is a possible D gene (6 bases). Germline V CDR1 and CDR2: SEHNR, FQNEAQ (reference sequence). Trimming stripped 0 bases from V and 6 bases from J, with 14 bases between. This CDR3 region has 15 residues. This CDR3 reads CASSLALGAFQTQYF. The CDR3 bases are TGTGCCAGCAGCTTAGCGCTGGGGGCCTTTCAGACCCAGTACTTC.

This clonotype was seen only a few times. The chain carries TRBV7-2 and TRBJ1-1; D possibly corresponds to TRBD1 (5 bases). Germline V CDR1 and CDR2: SGHTA, FQGNSA. With 6 bases removed from V and 4 bases from J, the gap between germline ends came to 12 bases. CDR3 length: 13 residues. The CDR3 loop is CASRFGHPTEAFF. CDR3 DNA: TGTGCCAGCAGGTTTGGACACCCCACTGAAGCTTTCTTT.

This clonotype was found many times. This rearrangement joins TRBV20-1 to TRBJ2-7, with D tentatively TRBD2 (5 bases). CDR1 and CDR2 from the germline V gene are DFQATT and SNEGSKA (reference sequence). This CDR3 contains 12 residues. Trimming took 3 bases from V and 6 from J, leaving 12 bases between them. The CDR3 spells CSARTTSGEQYF. CDR3 DNA sequence: TGCAGTGCTAGGACTACGTCCGGCGAGCAGTACTTC.

This clonotype rates as medium-sized (0.01 to 0.1%). The V call is TRBV20-1, the J call TRBJ1-5; D gene unclear. The V gene lost 7 bases and the J gene lost 3 bases, with 16 bases spanning the gap. This CDR3 is built from 14 residues. Germline V gene lookup returns CDR1 DFQATT and CDR2 SNEGSKA (reference sequence). Here the CDR3 reads CSVLPRESNQPQHF. The CDR3 DNA reads as TGCAGTGTCCTGCCCCGGGAATCCAATCAGCCCCAGCATTTT.

By proportion, this clonotype is medium-sized (0.01 to 0.1%). The gene calls are TRBV4-2 and TRBJ2-7; the D is unclear. This CDR3 has 13 residues. Trimming cost V 0 bases and J 5 bases, with 8 bases left between them. From germline, CDR1 is LGHNA and CDR2 YNFKEQ. CDR3: CASSQEGIHEQYF. As DNA, the CDR3 is TGTGCCAGCAGCCAAGAAGGGATCCACGAGCAGTACTTC.

This clonotype qualifies as medium-sized. The rearrangement links TRBV14 to TRBJ2-2; D is undetermined. The germline CDR1 and CDR2 sequences are SGHDN and FVKESK. There are 15 residues in the CDR3. With 0 bases removed from V and 3 bases from J, the gap between germline ends came to 8 bases. The CDR3, as DNA: TGTGCCAGCAGCCAAGATCCCAGATACACCGGGGAGCTGTTTTTT. Protein sequence: CASSQDPRYTGELFF.

Within the sample, this clonotype is large. The rearrangement joins TRBV10-2 to TRBJ2-7, with a weak D call TRBD2 (6 bases). The CDR3 is 14 residues long. Germline V gene lookup returns CDR1 WSHSY and CDR2 SAAADI. Trimming took off 2 bases at V and 3 bases at J, with 11 bases between the two ends. The DNA for the CDR3 is TGCGCCAGCAGTGAGGGCCCGGAGGGCTACGAGCAGTACTTC. This codes for CASSEGPEGYEQYF.

The rearrangement joins TRBV27 to TRBJ2-7, with D possibly matching TRBD1 (6 bases). The germline V gene encodes CDR1 MNHEY and CDR2 SMNVEV (reference sequence). The V gene lost 8 bases and the J gene lost 5 bases, with 19 bases spanning the gap. The CDR3 loop spans 14 amino acids. The CDR3 spells CASAPGDNPDEQYF. CDR3 coding DNA: TGTGCCAGCGCTCCCGGGGACAACCCGGACGAGCAGTACTTC.

Relative to its sample, this clonotype is medium-sized (0.01 to 0.1%). The gene calls are TRBV20-1 and TRBJ1-3; D call uncertain. The V and J ends lost 2 bases and 6 bases respectively, with 8 bases between them. From germline, CDR1 is DFQATT and CDR2 SNEGSKA (reference sequence). The CDR3 length is 12 residues. The CDR3 protein is CSARPSTNTIYF. The CDR3 DNA reads as TGCAGTGCTAGACCCAGTACAAACACCATATATTTT.

This clonotype appeared many times. The J gene is TRBJ1-6, the V gene TRBV12-3 or TRBV12-4; no reliable D call. Trimming took 1 base from V and 11 from J, leaving 12 bases between them. The CDR3 is 14 amino acids. The CDR3 is CASSLDGKGTPLHF. The CDR3 DNA reads as TGTGCCAGCAGTTTAGACGGTAAAGGGACACCCCTCCACTTT.